This TCR beta chain was documented in a study of identifying expanded T cells in peripheral blood. Collection occurred without any documented infections or immune events in donors. Turning to this clone: Its specificity is unknown.

The V gene's germline CDR1 is LNHDA and CDR2 SQIVND (reference sequence). Trimming took 10 bases from V and 1 from J, leaving 16 bases between them. The CDR3 sequence is 14 residues long. Study-level results: Across healthy donors, higher total template counts meant significantly greater approximately two-week count variance. Over approximately two and four weeks, about 16 and 20 clones changed, versus approximately 1.1 between replicates.

Repertoires were generated with immunoSEQ multiplex PCR, while TCRdb's copy carries only in-frame clones and drops some. Of approximately 90,000 clones in the sample, around 84% were seen once. The chain carries TRBV19 and TRBJ1-1; perhaps TRBD1 as D (6 bases). The sample comprised blood. This clonotype was sampled from a person between 18 and 69 years old in good health. Here the CDR3 DNA reads TGTGCCACACACTTACGGGGGGCGAACACTGAAGCTTTCTTT. This codes for CATHLRGANTEAFF.